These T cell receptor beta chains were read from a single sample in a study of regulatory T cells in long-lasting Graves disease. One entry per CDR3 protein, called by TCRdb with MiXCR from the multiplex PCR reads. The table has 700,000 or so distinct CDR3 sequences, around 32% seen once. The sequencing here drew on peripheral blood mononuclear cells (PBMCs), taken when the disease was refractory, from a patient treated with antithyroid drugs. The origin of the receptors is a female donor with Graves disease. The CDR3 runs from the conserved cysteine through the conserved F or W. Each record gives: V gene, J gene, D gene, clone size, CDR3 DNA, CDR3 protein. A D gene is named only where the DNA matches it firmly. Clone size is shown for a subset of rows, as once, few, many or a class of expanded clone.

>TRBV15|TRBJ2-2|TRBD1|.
TGTGCCACCAGCAGAGATGGCCAGGGGGTTACCGGGGAGCTGTTTTTT
CATSRDGQGVTGELFF
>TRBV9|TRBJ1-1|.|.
TGTGCCAGCAGCGTAGGGCGGGGGGGCGCAAGCACTGAAGCTTTCTTT
CASSVGRGGASTEAFF
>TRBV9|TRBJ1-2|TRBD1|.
TGTGCCAGCAGCGTGGCCCTAGGACAGGTCTATGGCTACACCTTC
CASSVALGQVYGYTF
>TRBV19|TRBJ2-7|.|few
TGTGCCAGTAGTACAGGGGTCTACGAGCAGTACTTC
CASSTGVYEQYF
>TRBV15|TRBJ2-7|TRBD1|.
TGTGCCACCAGCAGAGAGCGGACAGGGATCTACGAGCAGTACTTC
CATSRERTGIYEQYF
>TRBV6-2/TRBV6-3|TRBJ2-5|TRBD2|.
TGTGCCAGCAGTTTCGGACTAGCGGGAGCGCGTTTACAAGAGACCCAGTACTTC
CASSFGLAGARLQETQYF
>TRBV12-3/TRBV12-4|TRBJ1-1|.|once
TGTGCCAGCAGTTTAGGGCGTCGGTTGACGGATTCGGGCACTGAAGCTTTCTTT
CASSLGRRLTDSGTEAFF
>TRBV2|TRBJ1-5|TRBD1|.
TGTACCAGCAGCGGCACAGGGGGCAATCAGCCCCAGCATTTT
CTSSGTGGNQPQHF
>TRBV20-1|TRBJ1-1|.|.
TGCAGTGCTAGAGATCAGTTGGGTACTCGGGACACTGAAGCTTTCTTT
CSARDQLGTRDTEAFF
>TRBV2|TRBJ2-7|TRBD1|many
TGTGCCAGCAACGGACAGGGTAGCTCCTACGAGCAGTACTTC
CASNGQGSSYEQYF
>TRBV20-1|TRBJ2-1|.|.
TGCAGTGGCGCACAGGTGTCGACCTACAATGAGCAGTTCTTC
CSGAQVSTYNEQFF
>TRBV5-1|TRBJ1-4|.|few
TGCGCCAGCAGCTTGCAGGGGAGGCGGTCTAATGAAAAACTGTTTTTT
CASSLQGRRSNEKLFF
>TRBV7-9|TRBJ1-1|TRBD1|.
TGTGCCAGCAGCTTGTCATTTTATAACAGGGGCACTGAAGCTTTCTTT
CASSLSFYNRGTEAFF
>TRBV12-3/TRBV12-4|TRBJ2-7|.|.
TGTGCCAGCAGTGCCCAAAGACAGGGAGGGCTCTTC
CASSAQRQGGLF
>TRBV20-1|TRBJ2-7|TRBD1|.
TGCAGTGCTGGGCCTGGACAGGGCCACGAGCAGTACTTC
CSAGPGQGHEQYF
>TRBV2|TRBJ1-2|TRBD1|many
TGTGCCAGCAGGGGACAGGTCCCGGATGGCTACACCTTC
CASRGQVPDGYTF
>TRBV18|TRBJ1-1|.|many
TGTGCCAGCTCAACGACAAGGAACACTGAAGCTTTCTTT
CASSTTRNTEAFF
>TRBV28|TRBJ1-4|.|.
TGTGCCAGCAGTCCGACGAGGGAAAGACTGTTTTTT
CASSPTRERLFF
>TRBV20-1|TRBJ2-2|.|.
TGCAGTGCTAGAGAGCACACCGGGGAGCTGTTTTTT
CSAREHTGELFF
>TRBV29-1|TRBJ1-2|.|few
TGCAGCGTTGCCCCCTTAGTAGGGACCTATGGCTACACCTTC
CSVAPLVGTYGYTF
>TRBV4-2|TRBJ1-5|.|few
TGTGCCAGCAGCCAAGATCTAGATTGGGTAGGTCAGCCCCAGCATTTT
CASSQDLDWVGQPQHF
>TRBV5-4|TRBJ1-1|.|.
TGTGCCAGCAGCCTGTCTGGGTCTTATCTTGAAGCTTTCTTT
CASSLSGSYLEAFF
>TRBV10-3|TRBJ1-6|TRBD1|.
TGTGCCATCAGTGAATCGGGACAGACAAATTCACCCCTCCACTTT
CAISESGQTNSPLHF
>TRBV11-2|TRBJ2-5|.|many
TGTGCCAGCAGCTTCTTAACGACATGGACCCAGTACTTC
CASSFLTTWTQYF
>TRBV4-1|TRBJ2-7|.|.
TGCGCCAGCAGCCAAGATTCAGAGACCTACGAGCAGTACTTC
CASSQDSETYEQYF
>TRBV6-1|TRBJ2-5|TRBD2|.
TGTGCCAGCAGTCCGGGGGGGAAAGAGACCCAGTACTTC
CASSPGGKETQYF
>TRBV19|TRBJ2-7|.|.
TGTGCCAGTAGTATTAGGTGGCCGTACTTCTACGAGCAGTACTTC
CASSIRWPYFYEQYF
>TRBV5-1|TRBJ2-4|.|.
TGCGCCAGCAGCTCTCGGGAAGACAAAAACATTCAGTACTTC
CASSSREDKNIQYF
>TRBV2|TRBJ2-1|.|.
TGTGCCAGCAGTGCGACTAGTGGCTCCTACAATGAGCAGTTCTTC
CASSATSGSYNEQFF
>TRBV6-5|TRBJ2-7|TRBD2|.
TGTGCCAGCAGTTACTCCGGAAGCGGGAGATACGAGCAGTACTTC
CASSYSGSGRYEQYF
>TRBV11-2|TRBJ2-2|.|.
TGTGCCAGCAGCTTAGAAGCCGACCTTAACACCGGGGAGCTGTTTTTT
CASSLEADLNTGELFF
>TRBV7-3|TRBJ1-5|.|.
TGTGCCAGCAGCTTAATTACGGCGCAGCCCCAGCATTTT
CASSLITAQPQHF
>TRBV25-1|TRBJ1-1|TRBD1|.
TGTGCCAGCAGTTGGACAGGGGCCATAAGGGACACTGAAGCTTTCTTT
CASSWTGAIRDTEAFF
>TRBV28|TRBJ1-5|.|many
TGTGCCAGCAGTACACTTCGGGGAAGCAATCAGCCCCAGCATTTT
CASSTLRGSNQPQHF
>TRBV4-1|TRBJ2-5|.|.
TGCGCCAGCAGCCAAGAGTTCGGTTCAGTATCAGAGACCCAGTACTTC
CASSQEFGSVSETQYF
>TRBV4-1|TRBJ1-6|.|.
TGCGCCAGCAGCCAAGAGGGCGGACAGAGGTCCTATAATTCACCCCTCCACTTT
CASSQEGGQRSYNSPLHF
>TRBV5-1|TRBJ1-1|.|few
TGCGCCAGCAGCTTGGCCGGACAAGCGACTGAAGCTTTCTTT
CASSLAGQATEAFF
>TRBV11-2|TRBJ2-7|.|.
TGTGCCAGCAGCCTCCTGCCCTCAACCGGAGCGGCCACCTACGAGCAGTACTTC
CASSLLPSTGAATYEQYF
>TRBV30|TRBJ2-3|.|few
TGTGCCTGGATCGATGGAGATACGCAGTATTTT
CAWIDGDTQYF
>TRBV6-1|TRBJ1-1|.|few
TGTGCCAGCAGTGAAGTGGGGGGCAGGTCACCACGCACTGAAGCTTTCTTT
CASSEVGGRSPRTEAFF
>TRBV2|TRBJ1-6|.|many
TGTGCCAGCAGTGAGGGTCAGGGTACTCGGCCCCTCCACTTT
CASSEGQGTRPLHF
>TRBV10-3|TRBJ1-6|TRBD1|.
TGTGCCACCAATCCCCGGACAGGGGATTCACCCCTCCACTTT
CATNPRTGDSPLHF